This T cell receptor beta chain came from a study of graft-versus-host responses after intestinal transplantation. Repertoires were generated with immunoSEQ multiplex PCR, while TCRdb's copy carries only in-frame clones and drops some. The sample lists around 100,000 clones; approximately 92% were seen once. This CDR3 has 14 residues. Germline V gene lookup returns CDR1 GTSNPN and CDR2 SVGIG (reference sequence). Trimming took off 3 bases at V and 5 bases at J, with 13 bases between the two ends. A word on this clone: Antigen unknown.

The source is a human donor who was the organ donor for an intestinal transplant. The rearrangement links TRBV30 to TRBJ1-4, with D possibly matching TRBD1 (5 bases). Source: unstimulated CD4+ T cells sorted from spleen or lymph node cells, taken before transplant. CDR3 nucleotides: TGTGCCTGGAGACTTGGAGGGACGAATGAAAAACTGTTTTTT. Translation gives CAWRLGGTNEKLFF.